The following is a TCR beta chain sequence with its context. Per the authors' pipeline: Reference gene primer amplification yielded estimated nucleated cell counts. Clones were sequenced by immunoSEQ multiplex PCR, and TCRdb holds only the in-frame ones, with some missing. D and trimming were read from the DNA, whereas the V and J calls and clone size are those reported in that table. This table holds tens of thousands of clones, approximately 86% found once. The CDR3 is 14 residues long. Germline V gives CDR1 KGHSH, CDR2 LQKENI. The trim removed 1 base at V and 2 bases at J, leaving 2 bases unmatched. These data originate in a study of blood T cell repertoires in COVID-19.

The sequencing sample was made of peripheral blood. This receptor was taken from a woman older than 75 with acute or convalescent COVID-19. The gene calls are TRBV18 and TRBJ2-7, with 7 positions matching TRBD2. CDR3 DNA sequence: TGTGCCAGCTCACCACAGGGGACTACCTACGAGCAGTACTTC. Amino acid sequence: CASSPQGTTYEQYF.